These 7 T cell receptor beta chains originate from one sample sequenced in a study of OX40 agonist ivuxolimab in advanced cancers. TCRdb's copy holds only in-frame clones and misses some; the assay was immunoSEQ multiplex PCR. The sample shows fewer than 55,000 clones, roughly 80% of them seen only once. The source was CD4+ or CD8+ T cells sorted from blood, collected in a trial of the OX40 agonist ivuxolimab. Receptors were obtained from an adult with an advanced solid tumor such as melanoma, head and neck, liver or kidney cancer.

V and J are TRBV7-2 and TRBJ2-7; perhaps TRBD2 as D (6 bases). CDR3 size: 16 residues. V was trimmed by 2 bases and J by 5 bases, leaving 19 bases between them. Germline V gives CDR1 SGHTA, CDR2 FQGNSA. CDR3 amino acids: CASSLKWRAGGDEQYF. As DNA, the CDR3 is TGTGCCAGCAGCTTAAAATGGAGGGCCGGAGGGGACGAGCAGTACTTC.

The chain couples TRBV28 to TRBJ1-4; D gene unclear. Trimming cost V 9 bases and J 2 bases, with 10 bases left between them. The length of the CDR3 is 13 residues. The germline V gene encodes CDR1 MDHEN and CDR2 SYDVKM. The CDR3 DNA sequence: TGTGCCAGTGGGAGGTGGACTAATGAAAAACTGTTTTTT. It translates to CASGRWTNEKLFF.

This chain joins TRBV2 and TRBJ2-5, with 11 bases identical to TRBD2. Per the germline V gene, CDR1 is SNHLY and CDR2 is FYNNEI. CDR3 length: 17 residues. The junction had 9 bases not matched to a gene; V was cut back by 3 bases and J by 3 bases. The CDR3 nucleotides are TGTGCCAGCAGTGACTGGCTAGCGGGAGGACTAAAAGAGACCCAGTACTTC. Translating gives CASSDWLAGGLKETQYF.

The J gene is TRBJ2-5, the V gene TRBV4-1, with 10 bases aligning to TRBD2. CDR1 and CDR2 from the germline V gene are MGHRA and YSYEKL. The CDR3 runs 16 residues. Unmatched junction bases numbered 6, after V lost 1 base and J lost 4 bases. CDR3 coding DNA: TGCGCCAGCAGCCAAGGAAGCGGGGGGGCGGGAGAGACCCAGTACTTC. The encoded protein is CASSQGSGGAGETQYF.

The rearrangement joins TRBV5-5 to TRBJ1-5, with 8 nucleotides matching TRBD1. Per the germline V gene, CDR1 is SGHKS and CDR2 is YYEKEE (reference sequence). V shed 4 bases and J 0 bases; nucleotides not matched to a gene: 3. The CDR3 runs 15 residues. The CDR3 DNA reads TGTGCCAGCAGCCGACAGGGGCTTAGCAATCAGCCCCAGCATTTT. Translation: CASSRQGLSNQPQHF.

This clone was seen only a few times. The gene calls are TRBV10-3 and TRBJ1-5; perhaps TRBD1 as D (5 bases). The V and J ends lost 0 bases and 7 bases respectively, with 10 bases between them. The CDR3 contains 14 residues. Germline CDR1 reads ENHRY; CDR2 reads SYGVKD. The CDR3, as DNA: TGTGCCATCAGTGAGTCGAAGGGGAGGCAGCCCCAGCATTTT. It specifies CAISESKGRQPQHF.

This sequence joins TRBV15 and TRBJ2-5, with D maybe TRBD2 (6 bases). Germline V lookup: CDR1 LNHNV, CDR2 YYDKDF (reference sequence). The V end lost 4 bases, the J end lost 5 bases, and 14 bases lay between the germline ends. There are 14 residues in the CDR3. The CDR3: CATSTNIGRETQYF. CDR3 in DNA: TGTGCCACCAGCACCAACATAGGGAGGGAGACCCAGTACTTC.